Included here is one T cell receptor (beta chain) sequence, with context. The antigen remains unidentified. This sample was taken from a study of PD-1 blockade in classical Hodgkin lymphoma. The study's findings and limits: Prior to therapy, complete responders displayed diversity much like that of newly diagnosed patients. By C4D1, diversity of CD4+ TCRs had risen significantly, whereas that of CD8+ TCRs had not. Nivolumab initiated under 1 year post-ASCT led to patient exclusion.

Every patient had relapsed following autologous stem cell transplantation, and cohorts differed in brentuximab vedotin exposure. Best responses were complete response, partial response or progressive disease. Clones were read by immunoSEQ multiplex PCR, and TCRdb kept only the in-frame ones, dropping some. This sample has about 150,000 clones, with 78% found just once. The clonotype comes from a human donor with classical Hodgkin lymphoma. Source: peripheral blood mononuclear cells (PBMCs), taken before the second cycle of nivolumab.

In nucleotides, the CDR3 is TGTGCCAGCAGCTCGGCCCGTCTCTACAATGAGCAGTTCTTC. This sequence encodes CASSSARLYNEQFF. The chain links TRBV5-4 to TRBJ2-1; no clear D gene. This CDR3 has 14 residues. Trimming took 3 bases from V and 3 from J, leaving 10 bases between them. Germline CDR1 reads SGHNT; CDR2 reads YYREEE (reference sequence).